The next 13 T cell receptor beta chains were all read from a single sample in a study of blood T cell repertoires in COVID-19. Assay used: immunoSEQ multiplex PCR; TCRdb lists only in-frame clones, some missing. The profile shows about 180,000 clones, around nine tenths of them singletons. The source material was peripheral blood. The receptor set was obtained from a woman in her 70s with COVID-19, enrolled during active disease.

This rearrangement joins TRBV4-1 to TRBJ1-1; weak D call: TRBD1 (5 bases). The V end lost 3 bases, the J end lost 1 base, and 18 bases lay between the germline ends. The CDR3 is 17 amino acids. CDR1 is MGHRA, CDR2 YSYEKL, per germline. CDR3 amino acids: CASSHANRGGSNTEAFF. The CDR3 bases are TGCGCCAGCAGCCACGCAAACCGGGGGGGATCGAACACTGAAGCTTTCTTT.

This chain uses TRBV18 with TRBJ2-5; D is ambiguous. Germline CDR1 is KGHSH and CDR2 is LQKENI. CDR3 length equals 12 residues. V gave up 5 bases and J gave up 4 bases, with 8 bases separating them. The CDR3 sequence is CASSSARETQYF. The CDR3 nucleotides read TGTGCCAGCTCAAGCGCACGAGAGACCCAGTACTTC.

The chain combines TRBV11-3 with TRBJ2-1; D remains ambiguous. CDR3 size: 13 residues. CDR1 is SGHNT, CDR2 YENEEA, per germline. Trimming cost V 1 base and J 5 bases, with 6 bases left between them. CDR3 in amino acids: CASSLGANNEQFF. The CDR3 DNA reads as TGTGCCAGCAGCTTAGGGGCGAACAATGAGCAGTTCTTC. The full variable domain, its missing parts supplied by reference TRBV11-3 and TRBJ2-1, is EAGVVQSPRYKIIEKKQPVAFWCNPISGHNTLYWYLQNLGQGPELLIRYENEEAVDDSQLPKDRFSAERLKGVDSTLKIQPAELGDSAVYLCASSLGANNEQFFGPGTRLTVL.

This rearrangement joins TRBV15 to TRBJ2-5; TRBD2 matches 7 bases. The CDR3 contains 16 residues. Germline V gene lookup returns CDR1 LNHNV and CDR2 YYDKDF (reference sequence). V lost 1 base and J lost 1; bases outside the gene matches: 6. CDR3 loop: CATSRGGRGGQETQYF. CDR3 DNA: TGTGCCACCAGCAGAGGGGGCCGCGGGGGCCAAGAGACCCAGTACTTC. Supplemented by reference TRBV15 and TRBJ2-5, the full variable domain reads DAMVIQNPRYQVTQFGKPVTLSCSQTLNHNVMYWYQQKSSQAPKLLFHYYDKDFNNEADTPDNFQSRRPNTSFCFLDIRSPGLGDTAMYLCATSRGGRGGQETQYFGPGTRLLVL.

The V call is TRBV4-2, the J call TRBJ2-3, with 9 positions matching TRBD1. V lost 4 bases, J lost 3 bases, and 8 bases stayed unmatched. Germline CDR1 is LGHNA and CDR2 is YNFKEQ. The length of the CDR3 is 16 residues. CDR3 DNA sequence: TGTGCCAGCAGCCTCACCTGGACAGGGGAAACAGATACGCAGTATTTT. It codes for CASSLTWTGETDTQYF.

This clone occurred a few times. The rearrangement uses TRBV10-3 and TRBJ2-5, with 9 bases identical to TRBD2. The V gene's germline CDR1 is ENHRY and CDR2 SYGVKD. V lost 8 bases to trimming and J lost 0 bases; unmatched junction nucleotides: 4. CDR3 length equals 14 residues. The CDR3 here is CAIGLAGNQETQYF. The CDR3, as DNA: TGTGCCATCGGCCTAGCGGGAAACCAAGAGACCCAGTACTTC.

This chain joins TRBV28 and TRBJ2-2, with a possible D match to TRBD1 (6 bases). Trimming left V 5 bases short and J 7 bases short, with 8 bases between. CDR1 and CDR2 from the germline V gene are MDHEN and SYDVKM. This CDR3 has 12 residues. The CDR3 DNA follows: TGTGCCAGCAGTGACAGGCGCGGGGAGCTGTTTTTT. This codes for CASSDRRGELFF.

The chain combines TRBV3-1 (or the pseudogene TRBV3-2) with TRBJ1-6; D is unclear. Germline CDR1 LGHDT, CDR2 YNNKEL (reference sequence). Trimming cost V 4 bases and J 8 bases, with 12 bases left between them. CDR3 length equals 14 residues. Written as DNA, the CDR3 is TGTGCCAGCAGCCCCTTGACTTTGGATTCACCCCTCCACTTT. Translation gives CASSPLTLDSPLHF.

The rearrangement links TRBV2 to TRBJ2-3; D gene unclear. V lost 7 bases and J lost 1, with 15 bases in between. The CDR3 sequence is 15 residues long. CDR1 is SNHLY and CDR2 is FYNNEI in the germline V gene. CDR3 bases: TGTGCCAGCACCATCAATGGAGCCGGCACAGATACGCAGTATTTT. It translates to CASTINGAGTDTQYF.

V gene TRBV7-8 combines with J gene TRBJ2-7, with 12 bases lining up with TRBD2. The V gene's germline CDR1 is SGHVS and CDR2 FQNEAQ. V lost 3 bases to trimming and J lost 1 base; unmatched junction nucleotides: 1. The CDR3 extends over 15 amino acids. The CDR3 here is CASSLTSGSSYEQYF. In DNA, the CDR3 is TGTGCCAGCAGCTTGACTAGCGGGAGTTCCTACGAGCAGTACTTC.

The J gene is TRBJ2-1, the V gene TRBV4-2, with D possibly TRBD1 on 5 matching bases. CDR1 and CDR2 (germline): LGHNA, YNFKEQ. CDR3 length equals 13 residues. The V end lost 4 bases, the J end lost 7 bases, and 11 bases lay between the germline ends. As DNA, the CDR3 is TGTGCCAGCAGCCCAGGGCTGGGGAATGAGCAGTTCTTC. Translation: CASSPGLGNEQFF.

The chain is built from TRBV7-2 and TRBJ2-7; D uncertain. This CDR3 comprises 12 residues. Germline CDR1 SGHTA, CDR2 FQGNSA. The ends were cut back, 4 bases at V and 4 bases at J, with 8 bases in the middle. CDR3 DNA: TGTGCCAGCAGCTCGACTGATTACGAGCAGTACTTC. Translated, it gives CASSSTDYEQYF.

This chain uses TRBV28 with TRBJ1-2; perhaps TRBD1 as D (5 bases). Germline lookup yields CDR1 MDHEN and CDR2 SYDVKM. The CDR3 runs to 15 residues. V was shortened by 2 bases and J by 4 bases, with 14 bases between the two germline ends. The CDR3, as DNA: TGTGCCAGCAGTTTAGGTGGGGCGCTGCTCTATGGCTACACCTTC. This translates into CASSLGGALLYGYTF.